Shown below are 10 T cell receptor beta chains from a single sample sequenced in a study of blood T cell repertoires in COVID-19. TCRdb's copy holds only in-frame clones and misses some; the assay was immunoSEQ multiplex PCR. Among some 300,000 clones, around 90% were seen once, and the ten largest hold 0.95% to 1.3%. Sequencing was performed on peripheral blood. The receptor set was obtained from a woman aged 40-49 years with COVID-19, enrolled during active disease.

The chain uses TRBV4-3 and TRBJ2-7; 7 bases are a match to TRBD1. This CDR3 has 15 residues. Per the germline V gene, CDR1 is LGHNA and CDR2 is YSLEER. V shed 3 bases and J 1 base; nucleotides not matched to a gene: 6. The CDR3 reads CASSQSTGESYEQYF. The CDR3 bases are TGCGCCAGCAGCCAGAGCACAGGGGAATCCTACGAGCAGTACTTC.

This chain connects TRBV9 to TRBJ2-1; weak D call: TRBD1 (5 bases). CDR3 length: 16 residues. V lost 0 bases and J 5 bases, leaving 15 bases between the germline ends. Germline V gene lookup returns CDR1 SGDLS and CDR2 YYNGEE. This CDR3 reads CASSVGWGGTHNEQFF. The CDR3 DNA sequence: TGTGCCAGCAGCGTAGGGTGGGGCGGCACACACAATGAGCAGTTCTTC.

CDR3 bases: TGTGCCAGCACTCCCGGGGGGGGCGCGGGTACTGAAGCTTTCTTT. Translated: CASTPGGGAGTEAFF. The chain links TRBV28 to TRBJ1-1; tentatively, D is TRBD1 (6 bases). Per germline, CDR1 MDHEN and CDR2 SYDVKM. The germline V and J ends were trimmed by 7 bases and 5 bases, with 20 bases remaining between them. The CDR3 has 15 amino acids.

The chain joins TRBV7-2 to TRBJ1-2, with 7 bases lining up with TRBD1. V was pared by 7 bases and J by 4 bases, with 9 bases of the junction left unmatched. The CDR3 runs 14 residues. Germline V gene sequence: CDR1 SGHTA, CDR2 FQGNSA. The DNA for the CDR3 is TGTGCCAGCACCCCACAGACAGGGATCTATGGCTACACCTTC. Protein: CASTPQTGIYGYTF.

The chain couples TRBV5-1 to TRBJ1-2; 8 bases match TRBD1. Germline values: CDR1 SGHRS, CDR2 YFSETQ. V lost 4 bases to trimming and J lost 4 bases; unmatched junction nucleotides: 9. The CDR3 has 15 residues. The CDR3, as DNA: TGCGCCAGCAGCATTGGACAGGGTGAATTCTATGGCTACACCTTC. Translation gives CASSIGQGEFYGYTF.

This chain connects TRBV18 to TRBJ2-2, with TRBD2 identical over 7 bases. The germline V gene has CDR1 KGHSH and CDR2 LQKENI. This CDR3 has 16 amino acids. Trimming took 3 bases from V and 3 from J; bases not matched to a gene: 7. CDR3 nucleotide sequence: TGTGCCAGCTCACCCCCCGGGGGGAAGGACACCGGGGAGCTGTTTTTT. Amino acids: CASSPPGGKDTGELFF.

Details on this clone: Other DNA sequences in the same sample also yield this CDR3. This rearrangement joins TRBV20-1 to TRBJ2-1; D gene uncertain. V dropped 1 base and J dropped 10 bases, with 8 bases sitting between them. Germline lookup yields CDR1 DFQATT and CDR2 SNEGSKA (reference sequence). This CDR3 region has 11 residues. Here the CDR3 reads CSARGLAEQFF. For the CDR3, the DNA is TGCAGTGCTAGAGGACTCGCGGAGCAGTTCTTC.

The CDR3 is CASSVAGTLANYGYTF. CDR3 bases: TGTGCCAGCAGTGTAGCAGGGACTTTAGCTAACTATGGCTACACCTTC. The chain is built from TRBV28 and TRBJ1-2; TRBD1 might be the D (5 bases). The CDR3 has 16 residues. Between the trimmed V and J ends, which lost 5 bases and 0 bases, there was a span of 16 bases. CDR1 is MDHEN, CDR2 SYDVKM, per germline.

This clone was found once. The rearrangement uses TRBV7-9 and TRBJ1-4; TRBD1 agrees at 7 bases. The CDR3 runs 15 residues. In germline, CDR1 is SEHNR, CDR2 FQNEAQ (reference sequence). The V segment lost 4 bases and the J segment 5 bases; nucleotides outside the gene matches: 7. CDR3 region: CASSSVRGVNEKLFF. Here the CDR3 DNA reads TGTGCCAGCAGCTCGGTCAGGGGGGTGAATGAAAAACTGTTTTTT. The whole variable domain, filled in from reference TRBV7-9 and TRBJ1-4, reads DTGVSQNPRHKITKRGQNVTFRCDPISEHNRLYWYRQTLGQGPEFLTYFQNEAQLEKSRLLSDRFSAERPKGSFSTLEIQRTEQGDSAMYLCASSSVRGVNEKLFFGSGTQLSVL.

The V gene is TRBV24-1, the J gene TRBJ1-6; D unresolved. Germline V gene sequence: CDR1 KGHDR, CDR2 SFDVKD. Trimming cost V 8 bases and J 7 bases, with 11 bases left between them. There are 13 residues in the CDR3. Here the CDR3 DNA reads TGTGCCACCAATCAGGCAGGAAATTCACCCCTCCACTTT. It encodes CATNQAGNSPLHF.